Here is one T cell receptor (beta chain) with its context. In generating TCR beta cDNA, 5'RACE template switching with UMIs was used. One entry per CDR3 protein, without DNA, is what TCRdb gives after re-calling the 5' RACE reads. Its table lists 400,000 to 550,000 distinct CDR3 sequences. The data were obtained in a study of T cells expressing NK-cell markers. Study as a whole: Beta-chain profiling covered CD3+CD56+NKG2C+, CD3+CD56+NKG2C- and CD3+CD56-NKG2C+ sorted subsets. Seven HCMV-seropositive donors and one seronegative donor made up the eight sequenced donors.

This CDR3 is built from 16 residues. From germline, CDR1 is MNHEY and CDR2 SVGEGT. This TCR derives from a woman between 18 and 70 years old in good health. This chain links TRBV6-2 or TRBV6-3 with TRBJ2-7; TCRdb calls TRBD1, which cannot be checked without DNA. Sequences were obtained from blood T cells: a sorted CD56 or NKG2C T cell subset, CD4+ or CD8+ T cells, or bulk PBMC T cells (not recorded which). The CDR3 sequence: CASITGGGAQRYEQYF.